These 3 T cell receptor beta chains share one sample of origin, sequenced in a study of beta chain features in type 1 diabetes. Expressed TCRB transcripts got sequenced, as all isolated RNA was reverse transcribed. Sequencing used immunoSEQ multiplex PCR; TCRdb keeps in-frame clones, though not all of them. The sample lists about 620,000 clones; around 15% were seen once. Sequencing was carried out using naive CD4+ T cells from blood. Source of these receptors: a man aged 18 to 30 in good health.

The chain joins TRBV6-1 to TRBJ1-5; 7 nucleotides line up with TRBD1. From germline, CDR1 is MNHNS and CDR2 SASEGT. Trimming at V came to 2 bases and at J to 5 bases, leaving 6 bases not matched to a gene. The CDR3 runs 15 residues. As DNA, the CDR3 is TGTGCCAGCAGTGAACCCGGGACAGTATATCAGCCCCAGCATTTT. The encoded protein is CASSEPGTVYQPQHF.

This clone was seen more than once but under ten times. The genes are TRBV28 and TRBJ2-7; D call uncertain. The V and J ends lost 4 bases and 4 bases respectively, with 11 bases between them. CDR1 is MDHEN, CDR2 SYDVKM, per germline. The CDR3 extends over 13 amino acids. The CDR3 region is CASSSSHGYEQYF. The CDR3 region has the DNA TGTGCCAGCAGTTCCTCTCACGGGTACGAGCAGTACTTC.

The CDR3 reads CASSYGGRGYEQYF. The CDR3 DNA is TGTGCCAGCAGTTACGGTGGCAGGGGCTACGAGCAGTACTTC. This sequence joins TRBV6-5 and TRBJ2-7; D might be TRBD1 (6 bases). The CDR3 loop spans 14 amino acids. V was trimmed by 2 bases and J by 3 bases, leaving 11 bases between them. The V gene's germline CDR1 is MNHEY and CDR2 SVGAGI.